Listed below are T cell receptor beta chains from one sample, sequenced in a study of cytomegalovirus exposure and HLA in healthy donors. Sequencing was performed with immunoSEQ multiplex PCR; in TCRdb, only in-frame clones are kept and a portion is missing. The sample holds over 150,000 clones. Sequenced: PBMCs. The source of these receptors is a boy younger than 18 in good health and CMV-seronegative. Each CDR3 is given with its conserved first and last residue. The D gene is left open where the match is weak.

d_gene	v_gene	j_gene	CDR3nt	CDR3aa
TRBD1	TRBV5-1	TRBJ2-3	TGCGCCAGCAGCACCGGGACAGGTGACCCCGTGTATTTT	CASSTGTGDPVYF
-	TRBV7-9	TRBJ2-7	TGTGCCAGCAGCCCCCCGGGAGGACAGCGGCTATCCTACGAGCAGTACTTC	CASSPPGGQRLSYEQYF
TRBD2	TRBV7-6	TRBJ2-1	TGTGCCACCCGGGGGCGGGGGGGGAATGAGCAGTTCTTC	CATRGRGGNEQFF
TRBD2	TRBV5-1	TRBJ2-1	TGCGCCAGCACCTTGGGGTATGGCGGGGGGTCCTACAATGAGCAGTTCTTC	CASTLGYGGGSYNEQFF
-	TRBV7-3	TRBJ1-1	TGTGCCAGCAGCTCCGACAGAAACACTGAAGCTTTCTTT	CASSSDRNTEAFF
TRBD1	TRBV14	TRBJ2-7	TGTGCCAGCAGCCAAGGTGTAACGGGGACAGTCCCCTACGAGCAGTACTTC	CASSQGVTGTVPYEQYF
TRBD1	TRBV19	TRBJ2-7	TGTGCCACACGCCAGACAGGGGACTCCTACGAGCAGTACTTC	CATRQTGDSYEQYF
-	TRBV30	TRBJ1-1	TGTGCCTGGAGTGTGGGCTGGAACACTGAAGCTTTCTTT	CAWSVGWNTEAFF
-	TRBV18	TRBJ2-2	TGTGCCAGCTCACCAGGGGCCACCGGGGAGCTGTTTTTT	CASSPGATGELFF
-	TRBV28	TRBJ1-2	TGTGCCAGCAGTCCCGGAGAGAGCTATGGCTACACCTTC	CASSPGESYGYTF
TRBD2	TRBV6-4	TRBJ2-1	TGTGCCAGCAGTGACTTTGCGGGGGGACTCTACAATGAGCAGTTCTTC	CASSDFAGGLYNEQFF
-	TRBV6-1	TRBJ1-2	TGTGCCAGCAGTGAAGGGCGGTCGGAAGCGGCTGGCTACACCTTC	CASSEGRSEAAGYTF
-	TRBV18	TRBJ1-3	TGTGCCAGCTCACCACCCCCGGGAAAGTCTGGAAACACCATATATTTT	CASSPPPGKSGNTIYF
-	TRBV4-3	TRBJ1-1	TGCGCCAGCAGCCGGCGGGGTCTGAACACTGAAGCTTTCTTT	CASSRRGLNTEAFF
-	TRBV7-8	TRBJ2-5	TGTGCCAGCAGCCAGACCCCCCGGGGGACCCAAGAGACCCAGTACTTC	CASSQTPRGTQETQYF
-	TRBV30	TRBJ2-5	TGTGCCTGGAGTCCGGTACAGTTTCGGGGTCAAGAGACCCAGTACTTC	CAWSPVQFRGQETQYF
TRBD2	TRBV4-1	TRBJ2-5	TGCGCCAGCAGCCAGGAAGGACTAGCGGAAGAGACCCAGTACTTC	CASSQEGLAEETQYF
-	TRBV9	TRBJ2-5	TGTGCCAGCAGCGCGTCGGGACTCCGTGGAAGGAAAGAGACCCAGTACTTC	CASSASGLRGRKETQYF
-	TRBV6-5	TRBJ1-1	TGTGCCAGCAGTCCCCTGACAGGCGCGAACACTGAAGCTTTCTTT	CASSPLTGANTEAFF
-	TRBV5-6	TRBJ1-1	TGTGCCAGCAGCTGGAACGACAATGAAGCTTTCTTT	CASSWNDNEAFF
-	TRBV18	TRBJ2-6	TGTGCCAGCTCTCGTCTCGGATCGGGCTCTGGGGCCAACGTCCTGACTTTC	CASSRLGSGSGANVLTF
-	TRBV5-1	TRBJ1-1	TGCGCCAGCAGCTTGTTACAGGAAAACACTGAAGCTTTCTTT	CASSLLQENTEAFF
TRBD2	TRBV14	TRBJ2-1	TGTGCCAGCAGCCAAGAAGGATTAGCGGGCAATGAGCAGTTCTTC	CASSQEGLAGNEQFF
-	TRBV5-1	TRBJ2-7	TGCGCCAGCAGCCCGCGAACTAGTCCCTCCTACGAGCAGTACTTC	CASSPRTSPSYEQYF
-	TRBV27	TRBJ2-1	TGTGCCAGCAGTTCCGCGGGACAGCTTTCCTACAATGAGCAGTTCTTC	CASSSAGQLSYNEQFF
-	TRBV11-2	TRBJ1-2	TGTGCCAGCAGCTTAACGCGGGGACCCTATGGCTACACCTTC	CASSLTRGPYGYTF
-	TRBV29-1	TRBJ2-7	TGCAGCGTAGGAGCAGGGTCCTACGAGCAGTACTTC	CSVGAGSYEQYF
-	TRBV27	TRBJ1-1	TGTGCCAGCAGATTAGGAGGAGGCGAAGCTTTCTTT	CASRLGGGEAFF
-	TRBV5-1	TRBJ2-7	TGCGCCAGCAGCTCCTCCCCGACAGGTGGGGCCTACGAGCAGTACTTC	CASSSSPTGGAYEQYF
TRBD1	TRBV20-1	TRBJ1-2	TGCAGTGCTTACAGGGGCGGCTACACCTTC	CSAYRGGYTF
TRBD2	TRBV29-1	TRBJ2-3	TGCAGCGGGACTAGCGGGGGTGCCCCAGATACGCAGTATTTT	CSGTSGGAPDTQYF
-	TRBV28	TRBJ1-2	TGTGCCAGCAGACTTAGAGGAGTGAGGGCCCCGAACTATGGCTACACCTTC	CASRLRGVRAPNYGYTF
TRBD1	TRBV6-5	TRBJ2-1	TGTGCCAGCAGTTTGGCCGGGACAGGGAGCAATGAGCAGTTCTTC	CASSLAGTGSNEQFF
TRBD1	TRBV5-6	TRBJ1-2	TGTGCCAGCAGGGCTGGGACAGTTGCAGGCTACACCTTC	CASRAGTVAGYTF
-	TRBV7-9	TRBJ1-2	TGTGCCAGCAGCTCGACAGAGGAAAATGGCTACACCTTC	CASSSTEENGYTF
TRBD1	TRBV4-1	TRBJ1-1	TGCGCCAGCAGCCAGGAACAGGGGAGAGGAACTGAAGCTTTCTTT	CASSQEQGRGTEAFF
-	TRBV19	TRBJ2-3	TGTGCCACAGGGAAAGATACGCAGTATTTT	CATGKDTQYF